The T cell receptor (beta chain) described here comes from a study of cytomegalovirus exposure and HLA in healthy donors. A word on this clone: As yet, its antigen is unknown.

The study's findings and limits: Presence/absence analysis assumed near-uniform sequencing depth across donors. Specificity for CMV antigens was confirmed in vitro for three of the CMV-associated chains. Overall, approximately 150 TCR beta chains were annotated as cytomegalovirus-associated.

As for the donors, each was a healthy bone marrow donor. The CDR3 spans 14 residues. Losses at the gene ends were 10 bases for V and 8 bases for J; bases not matched to a gene: 12. In germline, CDR1 is LNHDA, CDR2 SQIVND (reference sequence). 60 Vbeta and 13 Jbeta primers were used in PCR. TCRdb keeps only in-frame clones here, not all; method: immunoSEQ multiplex PCR. Counted here are 70,000 or so clones, roughly nine tenths occurring once; the ten biggest clones make up about 12%. The rearrangement joins TRBV19 to TRBJ2-2; TRBD1 matches at 8 bases. Specimen: PBMCs. This sequence was found in a woman in her 30s in good health and CMV-seropositive. The CDR3, as DNA: TGTGCCACACGACGGACAGGGAGACCGGGGGAGCTGTTTTTT. Protein sequence: CATRRTGRPGELFF.